Presented here are 22 T cell receptor beta chains from one specimen sequenced in a study of post-analysis software for immune sequencing data (dated by TCRdb to between 2014 and 2017). The study at large found these results: Significantly higher frequencies in patients than in controls were found for a few TRBV segments, including TRBV5-6, TRBV5-1 and TRBV20-1.

These TCRs are of unknown antigen specificity. The library was built by means of PCR. The run used an Illumina HiSeq 2500. To reduce PCR and sequencing biases, unique molecular identifiers were built into the TCR beta cDNA libraries. TCRdb reran the public reads through fastp at Q25 and MiXCR, keeping productive beta chains. Rows with one shared CDR3 protein collapse into an entry with the most common genes and DNA. This sample has roughly 800,000 distinct CDR3 sequences in its table, and just under 30% of those were observed once. 0.55% to 0.65% of the sample is taken by the ten largest. Source material: blood. Source of these receptors: a girl aged 5 to 17 with multiple sclerosis.

The CDR3 spells CASSLAGASAYEQYF. CDR3 bases: TGTGCCAGCAGCTTAGCGGGGGCCTCCGCCTACGAGCAGTACTTC. This sequence joins TRBV7-2 and TRBJ2-7; a weak D match, TRBD1 (6 bases). The CDR3 is 15 residues long. The V gene's germline CDR1 is SGHTA and CDR2 FQGNSA. V gave up 0 bases and J gave up 2 bases, with 11 bases separating them.

This clonotype was counted between two and nine times. The rearrangement uses TRBV28 and TRBJ2-1; 14 bases agree with TRBD2. The CDR3 is 15 amino acids. The V gene's germline CDR1 is MDHEN and CDR2 SYDVKM. The junction had 3 bases not matched to a gene; V was cut back by 6 bases and J by 5 bases. The CDR3 spells CASRETSGRDNEQFF. In DNA form, the CDR3 reads TGTGCCAGCAGGGAGACTAGCGGGAGGGACAATGAGCAGTTCTTC.

The J gene is TRBJ2-1, the V gene TRBV20-1; the D call may be TRBD1 or TRBD2 (5 bases each). The germline V gene encodes CDR1 DFQATT and CDR2 SNEGSKA (reference sequence). Trimming left V 3 bases short and J 7 bases short, with 10 bases between. CDR3 length: 12 residues. DNA for the CDR3: TGCAGTGCTAGGGGGGATTGGAATGAGCAGTTCTTC. Its translation: CSARGDWNEQFF.

This chain connects TRBV5-1 to TRBJ1-2; D unclear. CDR1 is SGHRS, CDR2 YFSETQ, per germline. V was clipped by 4 bases and J by 3 bases, with 4 bases between them. The CDR3 is 11 residues long. The CDR3 loop reads CASSGYYGYTF. The CDR3 bases are TGCGCCAGCAGCGGGTACTATGGCTACACCTTC. The full variable domain, in which reference TRBV5-1 and TRBJ1-2 provide the parts outside the CDR3, is KAGVTQTPRYLIKTRGQQVTLSCSPISGHRSVSWYQQTPGQGLQFLFEYFSETQRNKGNFPGRFSGRQFSNSRSEMNVSTLELGDSALYLCASSGYYGYTFGSGTRLTVV.

Only a few counts were recorded for this clonotype. The chain uses TRBV29-1 and TRBJ2-1, with D possibly matching TRBD2 (7 bases). Deletions cut 5 bases from V and 8 bases from J, with 22 bases between. Per the germline V gene, CDR1 is SQVTM and CDR2 is ANQGSEA. The CDR3 spans 15 residues. CDR3 residues: CSVYGQRDNVDEQFF. The CDR3 nucleotides are TGCAGCGTTTATGGCCAGCGGGACAACGTTGATGAGCAGTTCTTC.

The chain is built from TRBV12-3 or TRBV12-4 and TRBJ1-1; maybe TRBD1 (5 bases). The CDR3 loop spans 16 amino acids. Trimming pared 5 bases from V and 10 bases from J, leaving 26 bases between. The CDR3 bases are TGTGCCAGCAGTCAACCGGGGGAGCTCGTCCCCGTCCGAGCTTTCTTT. It codes for CASSQPGELVPVRAFF.

V and J are TRBV28 and TRBJ2-7; D is possibly TRBD1 or TRBD2 (6 bases each). CDR1 is MDHEN, CDR2 SYDVKM, per germline. The CDR3 contains 13 residues. The ends were cut back, 3 bases at V and 7 bases at J, with 13 bases in the middle. CDR3 sequence reads: CASSFVRGREQYF. The CDR3 nucleotides are TGTGCCAGCAGTTTTGTAAGGGGGAGGGAGCAGTACTTC.

The chain is built from TRBV11-2 and TRBJ2-1, with TRBD2 matching 8 bases. CDR3 length: 13 amino acids. The V and J ends lost 6 bases and 6 bases, in that order; junction bases with no gene match: 4. CDR1 is SGHAT and CDR2 is FQNNGV in the germline V gene. The CDR3 protein is CASRRGTSNEQFF. The DNA of the CDR3 is TGTGCCAGCAGGCGCGGGACTAGCAATGAGCAGTTCTTC.

This sequence joins TRBV27 and TRBJ1-5; no definite D call. The CDR3 is made up of 14 amino acids. Trimming stripped 7 bases from V and 7 bases from J, with 17 bases between. Germline V CDR1 and CDR2: MNHEY, SMNVEV (reference sequence). This CDR3 is CASNPSSGSQPQHF. The CDR3 DNA follows: TGTGCCAGCAACCCTAGTTCTGGATCCCAGCCCCAGCATTTT.

There are many counts of this clonotype. J is TRBJ2-1 and V is TRBV4-3; D may be TRBD1 or TRBD2 (5 bases each). From germline, CDR1 is LGHNA and CDR2 YSLEER. The V end was cut by 0 bases, the J end by 2 bases, with 11 bases between. This CDR3 is 16 amino acids long. The CDR3 reads CASSQDREGTYNEQFF. As DNA, the CDR3 is TGCGCCAGCAGCCAAGATCGTGAGGGGACCTACAATGAGCAGTTCTTC.

V and J are TRBV10-3 and TRBJ2-1, with D tentatively TRBD2 (7 bases). There are 17 residues in the CDR3. V was pared by 4 bases and J by 6 bases, with 22 bases between. The germline V gene encodes CDR1 ENHRY and CDR2 SYGVKD. Written as DNA, the CDR3 is TGTGCCATCAGTGCCCCCCGAGGGGGGGGACTTGGCAATGAGCAGTTCTTC. Residues: CAISAPRGGGLGNEQFF.

V gene TRBV13 combines with J gene TRBJ2-7; 10 bases align to TRBD2. V trimming: 5 bases; J trimming: 1 base; junction bases outside the gene matches: 5. CDR1 PRHDT and CDR2 FYEKMQ come from the germline V gene (reference sequence). This CDR3 spans 15 amino acids. CDR3 coding DNA: TGTGCCAGCAGCAAGGGGACTAGCGCATCCTACGAGCAGTACTTC. As protein: CASSKGTSASYEQYF.

This clonotype has more than one count but fewer than ten. This sequence joins TRBV27 and TRBJ2-7; possibly TRBD2 for D (6 bases). Germline V gene data show CDR1 as MNHEY and CDR2 as SMNVEV (reference sequence). V was cut by 4 bases and J by 6 bases, with 19 bases left in between. The CDR3 extends over 15 amino acids. CDR3 nucleotides: TGTGCCAGCAGTTCTCCCATCAGGAGGGTAGGCGAGCAGTACTTC. Translated, it gives CASSSPIRRVGEQYF.

The CDR3 DNA sequence: TGTGCCAGCACCTTGCAGGGGGCGCCGCAGTATTTT. Translation gives CASTLQGAPQYF. This chain uses TRBV28 with TRBJ2-3; 8 nucleotides agree with TRBD1. Per germline, CDR1 MDHEN and CDR2 SYDVKM. This CDR3 contains 12 residues. Germline trimming cut 7 bases from V and 10 bases from J; bases unmatched to any gene: 7.

The chain uses TRBV29-1 and TRBJ2-2, with a tentative D call TRBD1 (6 bases). Germline CDR1 and CDR2: SQVTM and ANQGSEA. V was clipped by 3 bases and J by 4 bases, with 15 bases between them. CDR3 size: 15 residues. The DNA of the CDR3 is TGCAGCGTTGATCCCCGTGGGGGCGGCACCGGGGAGCTGTTTTTT. Encoded protein: CSVDPRGGGTGELFF.

There are a few counts of this clonotype. This rearrangement joins TRBV7-9 to TRBJ2-1; no definite D call. Trimming left V 5 bases short and J 0 bases short, with 14 bases between. The CDR3 is 16 residues long. CDR1 and CDR2 from the germline V gene are SEHNR and FQNEAQ (reference sequence). CDR3: CASSPRRTSSYNEQFF. The DNA for the CDR3 is TGTGCCAGCAGCCCCCGTCGGACCAGCTCCTACAATGAGCAGTTCTTC.

Concerning this clonotype: Since a much larger clone is just one base distant, this may be a read error. The chain employs TRBV28 and TRBJ2-3; tentatively, D is TRBD2 (6 bases). The CDR3 is 12 amino acids. CDR1 and CDR2 from the germline V gene are MDHEN and SYDVKM. The CDR3 DNA is TGTGCCAGCAACCGGAGGGGAGATACGCGGTATTTT. It specifies CASNRRGDTRYF.

The genes are TRBV7-9 and TRBJ1-5; D is unresolved. V was pared by 5 bases and J by 3 bases, with 5 bases between. The CDR3 is made up of 12 amino acids. Germline V gives CDR1 SEHNR, CDR2 FQNEAQ (reference sequence). The CDR3 is CASSIINQPQHF. The DNA for the CDR3 is TGTGCCAGCAGCATAATCAATCAGCCCCAGCATTTT. Using reference TRBV7-9 and TRBJ1-5 for the parts outside the CDR3, the full variable domain is DTGVSQNPRHKITKRGQNVTFRCDPISEHNRLYWYRQTLGQGPEFLTYFQNEAQLEKSRLLSDRFSAERPKGSFSTLEIQRTEQGDSAMYLCASSIINQPQHFGDGTRLSIL.

This clonotype was counted a few times. The CDR3 DNA sequence: TGTGCCAGCAGCTACCTCAGGGACGTGAGGGAGACCCAGTACTTC. The encoded protein is CASSYLRDVRETQYF. The rearrangement uses TRBV7-9 and TRBJ2-5; the D call may be TRBD1 or TRBD2 (5 bases each). V lost 4 bases to trimming and J lost 5 bases, with 17 bases between them. CDR1 is SEHNR, CDR2 FQNEAQ, per germline (reference sequence). The CDR3 length is 15 residues. Filled out from reference TRBV7-9 and TRBJ2-5, the complete variable domain reads DTGVSQNPRHKITKRGQNVTFRCDPISEHNRLYWYRQTLGQGPEFLTYFQNEAQLEKSRLLSDRFSAERPKGSFSTLEIQRTEQGDSAMYLCASSYLRDVRETQYFGPGTRLLVL.

V gene TRBV5-5 combines with J gene TRBJ2-3; weak D call: TRBD2 (6 bases). The germline gives CDR1 SGHKS, CDR2 YYEKEE (reference sequence). V lost 5 bases and J lost 5, with 21 bases in between. The CDR3 consists of 16 residues. CDR3 in DNA: TGTGCCAGCAGGTCCGATAGCGGCCCTAGGAGAGATACGCAGTATTTT. Amino acids: CASRSDSGPRRDTQYF.

This clonotype was observed a few times. The chain has TRBV7-2 and TRBJ1-4; 7 nucleotides match TRBD1. The CDR3 has 16 residues. The germline CDR1 and CDR2 sequences are SGHTA and FQGNSA. V shed 0 bases, J shed 0 bases, and the junction held 1 base outside the gene matches. CDR3 amino acids: CASSLARGATNEKLFF. CDR3 coding DNA: TGTGCCAGCAGCTTAGCCAGGGGGGCAACTAATGAAAAACTGTTTTTT. The full variable domain, completed using reference TRBV7-2 and TRBJ1-4, is GAGVSQSPSNKVTEKGKDVELRCDPISGHTALYWYRQSLGQGLEFLIYFQGNSAPDKSGLPSDRFSAERTGGSVSTLTIQRTQQEDSAVYLCASSLARGATNEKLFFGSGTQLSVL.

The chain recombines TRBV29-1 with TRBJ1-1, with D tentatively TRBD1 (5 bases). V was pared by 7 bases and J by 2 bases, with 17 bases between. CDR1 and CDR2 (germline): SQVTM, ANQGSEA. The CDR3 loop spans 14 amino acids. The CDR3 region is CSAGNGTNNTEAFF. CDR3 sequence (DNA): TGCAGCGCCGGGAACGGGACTAATAACACTGAAGCTTTCTTT.